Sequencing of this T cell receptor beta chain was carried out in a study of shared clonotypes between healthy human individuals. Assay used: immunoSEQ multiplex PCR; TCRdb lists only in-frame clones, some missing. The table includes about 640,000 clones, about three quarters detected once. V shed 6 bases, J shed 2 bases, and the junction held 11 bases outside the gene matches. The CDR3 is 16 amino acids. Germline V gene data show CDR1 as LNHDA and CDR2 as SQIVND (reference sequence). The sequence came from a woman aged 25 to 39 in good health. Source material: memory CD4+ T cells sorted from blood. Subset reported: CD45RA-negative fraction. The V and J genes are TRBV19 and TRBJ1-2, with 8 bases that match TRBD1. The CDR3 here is CASSPWTGRTNYGYTF. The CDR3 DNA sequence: TGTGCCAGTAGCCCCTGGACAGGGAGAACCAACTATGGCTACACCTTC.